This T cell receptor (beta chain) comes out of a study of blood T cell repertoires in COVID-19. Study details: The origin of the acute and convalescent COVID-19 samples was the United States, Italy and Spain. PBMCs, B-cell-depleted T cells, or T cells provided the cDNA or gDNA that made up the material.

Study processing details: How many nucleated cells were present was estimated from reference gene primer amplification. Using immunoSEQ multiplex PCR, the repertoire was profiled, and TCRdb retains in-frame clones only, with some absent. The DNA was the basis for D and trimming; V, J and clone size are from that table. The sample has roughly 38,000 clones, 76% seen once. There are 17 residues in the CDR3. Germline V gene data show CDR1 as MNHEY and CDR2 as SMNVEV (reference sequence). The V and J ends lost 6 bases and 2 bases, in that order; junction bases with no gene match: 14. The sequence was collected from a man aged 65 to 85 with active or convalescent COVID-19. This chain links TRBV27 with TRBJ2-7; TRBD1 aligns across 9 bases. The sequenced material came from peripheral blood. DNA for the CDR3: TGTGCCAGCAGGATTTTACAGGGGGCTGGCGGCCCCTACGAGCAGTACTTC. It yields the protein CASRILQGAGGPYEQYF.